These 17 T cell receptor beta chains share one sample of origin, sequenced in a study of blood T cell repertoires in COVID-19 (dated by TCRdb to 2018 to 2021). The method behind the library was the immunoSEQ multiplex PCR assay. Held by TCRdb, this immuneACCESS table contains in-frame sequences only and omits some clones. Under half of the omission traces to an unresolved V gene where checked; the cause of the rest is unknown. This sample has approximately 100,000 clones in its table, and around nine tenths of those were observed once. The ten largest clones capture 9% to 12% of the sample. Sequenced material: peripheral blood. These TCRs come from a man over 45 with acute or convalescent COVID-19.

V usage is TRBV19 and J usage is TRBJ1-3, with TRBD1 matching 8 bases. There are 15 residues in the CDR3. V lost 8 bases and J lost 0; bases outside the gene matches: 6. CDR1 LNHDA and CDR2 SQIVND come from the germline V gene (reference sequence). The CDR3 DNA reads TGTGCCAGTGGGACAGGCGCCAGCTCTGGAAACACCATATATTTT. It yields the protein CASGTGASSGNTIYF.

DNA of the CDR3: TGCGCCAGCAGCTTGGGCTCTTTAGCGGGAACGGAGACCCAGTACTTC. Protein: CASSLGSLAGTETQYF. The chain couples TRBV5-1 to TRBJ2-5, with TRBD2 identical over 8 bases. Per germline, CDR1 SGHRS and CDR2 YFSETQ. The CDR3 consists of 16 residues. The junction had 9 bases not matched to a gene; V was cut back by 0 bases and J by 5 bases. The entire variable domain, with the rest obtained from reference TRBV5-1 and TRBJ2-5, is as follows: KAGVTQTPRYLIKTRGQQVTLSCSPISGHRSVSWYQQTPGQGLQFLFEYFSETQRNKGNFPGRFSGRQFSNSRSEMNVSTLELGDSALYLCASSLGSLAGTETQYFGPGTRLLVL.

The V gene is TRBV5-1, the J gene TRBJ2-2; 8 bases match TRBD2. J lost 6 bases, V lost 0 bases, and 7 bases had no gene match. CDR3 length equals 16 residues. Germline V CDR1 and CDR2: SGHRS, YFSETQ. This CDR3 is CASSLVRSGTAGELFF. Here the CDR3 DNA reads TGCGCCAGCAGCTTGGTTCGTAGCGGGACGGCCGGGGAGCTGTTTTTT. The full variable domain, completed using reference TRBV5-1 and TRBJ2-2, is KAGVTQTPRYLIKTRGQQVTLSCSPISGHRSVSWYQQTPGQGLQFLFEYFSETQRNKGNFPGRFSGRQFSNSRSEMNVSTLELGDSALYLCASSLVRSGTAGELFFGEGSRLTVL.

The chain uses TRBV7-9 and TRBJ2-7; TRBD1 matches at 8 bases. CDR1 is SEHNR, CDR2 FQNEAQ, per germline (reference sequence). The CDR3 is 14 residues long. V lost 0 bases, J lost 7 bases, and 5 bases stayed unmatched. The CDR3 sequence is CASSLAGTGGEQYF. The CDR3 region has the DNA TGTGCCAGCAGCTTAGCCGGGACAGGTGGGGAGCAGTACTTC.

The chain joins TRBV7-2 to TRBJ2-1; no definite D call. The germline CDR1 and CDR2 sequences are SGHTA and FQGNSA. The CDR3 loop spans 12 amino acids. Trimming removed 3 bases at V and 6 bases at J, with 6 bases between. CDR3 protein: CASSFTGNEQFF. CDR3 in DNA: TGTGCCAGCAGCTTCACGGGCAATGAGCAGTTCTTC.

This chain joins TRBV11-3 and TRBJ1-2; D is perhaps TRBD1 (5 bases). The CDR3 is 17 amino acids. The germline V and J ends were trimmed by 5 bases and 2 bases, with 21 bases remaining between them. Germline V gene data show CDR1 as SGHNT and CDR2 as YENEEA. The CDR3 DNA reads TGTGCCAGCAGCCCGCACCTCCTAGGAGGGGTAAACTATGGCTACACCTTC. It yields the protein CASSPHLLGGVNYGYTF.

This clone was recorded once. CDR3 nucleotide sequence: TGCGCCAGCAGCTTGTACCGGGGTTGGGCAAGTGGCTACACCTTC. Amino acids: CASSLYRGWASGYTF. The rearrangement links TRBV5-1 to TRBJ1-2; D remains unclear. V was clipped by 1 base and J by 7 bases, with 17 bases between them. Germline values: CDR1 SGHRS, CDR2 YFSETQ. The CDR3 contains 15 residues.

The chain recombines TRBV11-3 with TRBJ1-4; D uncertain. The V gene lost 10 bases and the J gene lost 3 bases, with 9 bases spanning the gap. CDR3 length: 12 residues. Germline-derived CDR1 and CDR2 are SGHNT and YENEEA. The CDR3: CATSHSNEKLFF. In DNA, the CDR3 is TGTGCCACCTCACATTCTAATGAAAAACTGTTTTTT.

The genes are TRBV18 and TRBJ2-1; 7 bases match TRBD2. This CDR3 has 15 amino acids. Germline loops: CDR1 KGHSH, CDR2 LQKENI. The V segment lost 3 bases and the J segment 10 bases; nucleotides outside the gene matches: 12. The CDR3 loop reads CASSPDDLADREQFF. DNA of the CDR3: TGTGCCAGCTCACCCGATGACCTAGCGGACCGCGAGCAGTTCTTC.

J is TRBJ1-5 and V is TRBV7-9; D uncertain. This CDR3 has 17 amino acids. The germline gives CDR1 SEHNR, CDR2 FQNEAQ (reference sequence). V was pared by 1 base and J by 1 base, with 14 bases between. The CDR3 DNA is TGTGCCAGCAGCTTAGGCAGCGGCGGAGGAAGCAATCAGCCCCAGCATTTT. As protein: CASSLGSGGGSNQPQHF.

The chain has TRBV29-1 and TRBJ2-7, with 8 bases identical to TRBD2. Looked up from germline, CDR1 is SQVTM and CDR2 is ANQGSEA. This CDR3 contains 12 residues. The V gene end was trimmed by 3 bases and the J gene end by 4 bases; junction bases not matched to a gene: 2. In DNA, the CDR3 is TGCAGCGTTGAGAGCGGGAGATACGAGCAGTACTTC. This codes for CSVESGRYEQYF.

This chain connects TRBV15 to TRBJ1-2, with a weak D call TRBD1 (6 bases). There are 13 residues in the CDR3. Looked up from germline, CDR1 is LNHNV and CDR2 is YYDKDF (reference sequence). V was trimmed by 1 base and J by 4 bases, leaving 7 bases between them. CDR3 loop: CATSRGGGYGYTF. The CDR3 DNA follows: TGTGCCACCAGCAGAGGAGGGGGCTATGGCTACACCTTC.

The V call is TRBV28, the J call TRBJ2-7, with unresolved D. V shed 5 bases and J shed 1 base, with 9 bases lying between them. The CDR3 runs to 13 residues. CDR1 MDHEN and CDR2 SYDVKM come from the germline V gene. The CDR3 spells CASSPPASYEQYF. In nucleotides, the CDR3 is TGTGCCAGCAGTCCCCCAGCGTCCTACGAGCAGTACTTC.

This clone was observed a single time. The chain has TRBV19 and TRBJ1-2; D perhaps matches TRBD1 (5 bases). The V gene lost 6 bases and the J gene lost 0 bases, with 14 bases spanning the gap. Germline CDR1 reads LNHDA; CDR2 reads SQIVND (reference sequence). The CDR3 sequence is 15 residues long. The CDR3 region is CASSGHELANYGYTF. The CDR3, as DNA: TGTGCCAGTAGCGGACACGAGTTAGCTAACTATGGCTACACCTTC. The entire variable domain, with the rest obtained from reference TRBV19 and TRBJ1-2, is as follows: DGGITQSPKYLFRKEGQNVTLSCEQNLNHDAMYWYRQDPGQGLRLIYYSQIVNDFQKGDIAEGYSVSREKKESFPLTVTSAQKNPTAFYLCASSGHELANYGYTFGSGTRLTVV.

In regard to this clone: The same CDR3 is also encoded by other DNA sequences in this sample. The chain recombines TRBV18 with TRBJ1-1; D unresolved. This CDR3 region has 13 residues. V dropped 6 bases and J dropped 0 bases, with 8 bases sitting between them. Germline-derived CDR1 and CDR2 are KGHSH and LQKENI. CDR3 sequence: CASSPGLNTEAFF. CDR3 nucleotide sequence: TGTGCCAGCTCCCCCGGGTTGAACACTGAAGCTTTCTTT.

DNA of the CDR3: TGTGCCAGCAGTGCTCGGGACTTTTCTGGCTCCTACAATGAGCAGTTCTTC. This gives the protein CASSARDFSGSYNEQFF. The chain links TRBV6-1 to TRBJ2-1, with a weak D call TRBD2 (6 bases). Trimming left V 4 bases short and J 0 bases short, with 16 bases between. Per the germline V gene, CDR1 is MNHNS and CDR2 is SASEGT. This CDR3 is built from 17 residues.

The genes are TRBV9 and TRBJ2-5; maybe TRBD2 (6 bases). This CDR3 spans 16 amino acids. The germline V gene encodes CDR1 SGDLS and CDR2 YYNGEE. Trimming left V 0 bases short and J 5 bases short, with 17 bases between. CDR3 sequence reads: CASSVEAGTRPETQYF. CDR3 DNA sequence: TGTGCCAGCAGCGTAGAGGCGGGGACTCGTCCGGAGACCCAGTACTTC.